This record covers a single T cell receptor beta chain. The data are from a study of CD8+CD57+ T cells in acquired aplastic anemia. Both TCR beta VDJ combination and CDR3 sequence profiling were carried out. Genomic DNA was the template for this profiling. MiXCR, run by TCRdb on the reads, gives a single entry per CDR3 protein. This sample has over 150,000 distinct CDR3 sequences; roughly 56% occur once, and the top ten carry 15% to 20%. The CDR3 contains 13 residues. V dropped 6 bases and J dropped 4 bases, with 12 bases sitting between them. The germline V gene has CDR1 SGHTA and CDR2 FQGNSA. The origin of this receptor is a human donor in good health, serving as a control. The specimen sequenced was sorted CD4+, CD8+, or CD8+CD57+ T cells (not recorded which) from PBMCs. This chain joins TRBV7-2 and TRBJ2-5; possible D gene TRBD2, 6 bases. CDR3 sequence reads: CASSAGRRETQYF. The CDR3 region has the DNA TGTGCCAGCAGTGCGGGACGCCGAGAGACCCAGTACTTC.